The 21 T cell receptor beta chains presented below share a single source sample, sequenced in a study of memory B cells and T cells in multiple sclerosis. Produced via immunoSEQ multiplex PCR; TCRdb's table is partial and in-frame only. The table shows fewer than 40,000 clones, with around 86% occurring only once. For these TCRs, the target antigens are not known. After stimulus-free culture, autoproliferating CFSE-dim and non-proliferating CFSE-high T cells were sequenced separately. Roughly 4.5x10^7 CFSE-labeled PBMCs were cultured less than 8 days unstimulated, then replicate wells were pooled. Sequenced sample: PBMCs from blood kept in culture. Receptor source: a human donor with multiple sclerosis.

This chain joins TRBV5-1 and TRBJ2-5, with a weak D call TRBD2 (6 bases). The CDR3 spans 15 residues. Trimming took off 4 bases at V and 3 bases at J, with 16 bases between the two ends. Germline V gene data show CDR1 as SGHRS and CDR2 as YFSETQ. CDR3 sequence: CASSLRWGGEETQYF. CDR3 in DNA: TGCGCCAGCAGCCTTAGATGGGGCGGGGAAGAGACCCAGTACTTC.

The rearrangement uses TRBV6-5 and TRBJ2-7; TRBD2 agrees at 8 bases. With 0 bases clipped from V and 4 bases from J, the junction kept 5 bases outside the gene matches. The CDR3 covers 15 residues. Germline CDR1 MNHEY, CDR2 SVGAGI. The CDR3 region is CASSYSQGGRYEQYF. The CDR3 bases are TGTGCCAGCAGTTACTCACAGGGCGGGAGGTACGAGCAGTACTTC.

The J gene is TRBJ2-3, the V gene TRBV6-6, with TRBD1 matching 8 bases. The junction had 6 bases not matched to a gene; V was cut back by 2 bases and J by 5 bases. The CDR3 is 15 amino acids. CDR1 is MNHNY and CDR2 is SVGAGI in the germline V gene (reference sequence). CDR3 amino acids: CASSYGQGAKDTQYF. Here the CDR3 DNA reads TGTGCCAGCAGTTACGGGCAGGGGGCGAAAGATACGCAGTATTTT.

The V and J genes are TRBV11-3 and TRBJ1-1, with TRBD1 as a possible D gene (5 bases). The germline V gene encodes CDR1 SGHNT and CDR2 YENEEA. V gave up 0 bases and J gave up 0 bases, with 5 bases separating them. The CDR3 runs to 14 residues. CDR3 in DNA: TGTGCCAGCAGCTTAGAAGGGGTGAACACTGAAGCTTTCTTT. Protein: CASSLEGVNTEAFF.

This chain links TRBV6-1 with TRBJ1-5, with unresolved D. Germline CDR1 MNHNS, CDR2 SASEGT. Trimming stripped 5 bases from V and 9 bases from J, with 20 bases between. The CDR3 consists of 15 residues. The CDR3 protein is CASSQLNIRAGPQHF. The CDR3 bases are TGTGCCAGCAGTCAGCTAAACATTCGGGCTGGGCCCCAGCATTTT.

The CDR3 is CASSRGTGAYDSYEQYF. The CDR3 DNA reads TGTGCCAGCAGTCGGGGGACAGGAGCTTACGACTCCTACGAGCAGTACTTC. J is TRBJ2-7 and V is TRBV5-4; 8 positions match TRBD1. V gave up 5 bases and J gave up 0 bases; unmatched junction bases: 13. Germline values: CDR1 SGHNT, CDR2 YYREEE (reference sequence). The length of the CDR3 is 17 residues.

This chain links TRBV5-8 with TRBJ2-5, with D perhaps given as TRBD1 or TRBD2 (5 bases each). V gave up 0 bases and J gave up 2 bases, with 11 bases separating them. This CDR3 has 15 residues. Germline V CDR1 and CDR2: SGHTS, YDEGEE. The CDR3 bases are TGTGCCAGCAGCTTGGCTAATTGGGGGCAAGAGACCCAGTACTTC. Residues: CASSLANWGQETQYF.

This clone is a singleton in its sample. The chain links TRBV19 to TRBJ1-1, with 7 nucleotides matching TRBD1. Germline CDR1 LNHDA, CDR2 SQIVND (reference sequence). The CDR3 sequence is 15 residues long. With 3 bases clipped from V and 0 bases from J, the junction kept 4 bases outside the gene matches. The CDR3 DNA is TGTGCCAGTAGTATGGGGACAGAGGTGAACACTGAAGCTTTCTTT. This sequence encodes CASSMGTEVNTEAFF. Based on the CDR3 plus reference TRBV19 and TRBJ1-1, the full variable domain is DGGITQSPKYLFRKEGQNVTLSCEQNLNHDAMYWYRQDPGQGLRLIYYSQIVNDFQKGDIAEGYSVSREKKESFPLTVTSAQKNPTAFYLCASSMGTEVNTEAFFGQGTRLTVV.

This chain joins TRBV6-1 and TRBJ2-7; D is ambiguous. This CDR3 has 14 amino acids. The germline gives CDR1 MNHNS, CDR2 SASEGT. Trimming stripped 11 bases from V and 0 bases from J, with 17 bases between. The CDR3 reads CAVPARASSYEQYF. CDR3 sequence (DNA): TGTGCCGTTCCAGCCCGGGCGAGCTCCTACGAGCAGTACTTC.

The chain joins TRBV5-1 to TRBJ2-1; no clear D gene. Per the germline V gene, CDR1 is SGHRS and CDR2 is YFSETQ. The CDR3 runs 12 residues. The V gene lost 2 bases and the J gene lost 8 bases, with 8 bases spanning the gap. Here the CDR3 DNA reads TGCGCCAGCAGCTTTATCGGCGATGAGCAGTTCTTC. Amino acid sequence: CASSFIGDEQFF.

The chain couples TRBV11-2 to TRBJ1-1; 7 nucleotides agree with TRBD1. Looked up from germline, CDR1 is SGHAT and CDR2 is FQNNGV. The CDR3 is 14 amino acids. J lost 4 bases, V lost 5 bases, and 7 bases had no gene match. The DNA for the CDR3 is TGTGCCAGCAGCGCTGACAGGGTGGGCACTGAAGCTTTCTTT. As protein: CASSADRVGTEAFF.

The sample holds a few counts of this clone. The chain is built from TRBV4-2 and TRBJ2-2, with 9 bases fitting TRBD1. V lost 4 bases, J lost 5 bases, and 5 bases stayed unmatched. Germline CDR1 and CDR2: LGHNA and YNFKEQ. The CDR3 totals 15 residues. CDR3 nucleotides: TGTGCCAGCAGCCCCCGGGACAGGGCGACCGGGGAGCTGTTTTTT. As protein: CASSPRDRATGELFF.

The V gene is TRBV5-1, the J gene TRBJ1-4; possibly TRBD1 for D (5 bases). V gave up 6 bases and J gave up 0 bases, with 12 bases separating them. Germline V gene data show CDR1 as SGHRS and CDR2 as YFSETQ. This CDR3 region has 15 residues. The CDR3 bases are TGCGCCAGCACCCCGGACACGGCAACTAATGAAAAACTGTTTTTT. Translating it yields CASTPDTATNEKLFF.

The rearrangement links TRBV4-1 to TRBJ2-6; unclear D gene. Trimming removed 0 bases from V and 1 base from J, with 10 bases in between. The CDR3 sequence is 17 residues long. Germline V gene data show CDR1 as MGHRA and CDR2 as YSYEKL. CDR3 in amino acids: CASSQEGKGSGANVLTF. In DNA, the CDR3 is TGCGCCAGCAGCCAAGAAGGGAAGGGATCTGGGGCCAACGTCCTGACTTTC.

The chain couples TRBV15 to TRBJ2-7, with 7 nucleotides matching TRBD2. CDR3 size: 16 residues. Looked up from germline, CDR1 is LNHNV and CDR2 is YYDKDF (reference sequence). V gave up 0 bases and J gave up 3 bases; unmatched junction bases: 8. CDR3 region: CATSRDRAGWGYEQYF. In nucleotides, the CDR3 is TGTGCCACCAGCAGAGATCGAGCGGGGTGGGGCTACGAGCAGTACTTC.

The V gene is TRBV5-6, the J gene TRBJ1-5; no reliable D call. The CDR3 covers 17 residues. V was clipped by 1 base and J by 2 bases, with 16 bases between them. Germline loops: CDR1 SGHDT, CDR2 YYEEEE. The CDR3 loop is CASSLRRVQRGNQPQHF. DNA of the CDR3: TGTGCCAGCAGCTTGCGACGGGTGCAAAGGGGCAATCAGCCCCAGCATTTT. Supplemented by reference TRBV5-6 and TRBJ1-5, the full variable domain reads DAGVTQSPTHLIKTRGQQVTLRCSPKSGHDTVSWYQQALGQGPQFIFQYYEEEERQRGNFPDRFSGHQFPNYSSELNVNALLLGDSALYLCASSLRRVQRGNQPQHFGDGTRLSIL.

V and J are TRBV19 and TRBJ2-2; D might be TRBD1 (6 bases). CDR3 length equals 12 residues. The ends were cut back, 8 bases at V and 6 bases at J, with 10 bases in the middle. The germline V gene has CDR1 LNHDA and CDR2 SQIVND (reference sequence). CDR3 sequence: CASRTGPGELFF. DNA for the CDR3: TGTGCCAGTCGTACAGGGCCCGGGGAGCTGTTTTTT.

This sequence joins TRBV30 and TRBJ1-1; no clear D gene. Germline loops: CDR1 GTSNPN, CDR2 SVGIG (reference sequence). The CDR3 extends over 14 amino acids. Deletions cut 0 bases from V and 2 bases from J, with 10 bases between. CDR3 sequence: CAWSVLKLNTEAFF. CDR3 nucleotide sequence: TGTGCCTGGAGTGTACTTAAGCTTAACACTGAAGCTTTCTTT.

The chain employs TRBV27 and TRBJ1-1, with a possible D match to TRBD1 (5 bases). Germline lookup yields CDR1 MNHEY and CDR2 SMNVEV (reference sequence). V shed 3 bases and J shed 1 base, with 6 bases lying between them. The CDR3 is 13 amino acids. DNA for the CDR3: TGTGCCAGCAGTTTTGACAGGAACACTGAAGCTTTCTTT. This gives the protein CASSFDRNTEAFF.

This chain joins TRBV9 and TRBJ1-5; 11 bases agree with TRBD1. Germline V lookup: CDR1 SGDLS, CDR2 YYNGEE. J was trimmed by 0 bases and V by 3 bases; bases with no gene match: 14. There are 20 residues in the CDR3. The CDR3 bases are TGTGCCAGCAGCGCCGATCCCGGGACAGGGGGAGGGTATAGCAATCAGCCCCAGCATTTT. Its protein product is CASSADPGTGGGYSNQPQHF.

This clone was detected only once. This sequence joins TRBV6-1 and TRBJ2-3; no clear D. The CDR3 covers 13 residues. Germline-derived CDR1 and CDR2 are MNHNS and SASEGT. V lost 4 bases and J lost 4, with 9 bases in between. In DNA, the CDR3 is TGTGCCAGCAGTGTGTTTTTCGCAGATACGCAGTATTTT. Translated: CASSVFFADTQYF.